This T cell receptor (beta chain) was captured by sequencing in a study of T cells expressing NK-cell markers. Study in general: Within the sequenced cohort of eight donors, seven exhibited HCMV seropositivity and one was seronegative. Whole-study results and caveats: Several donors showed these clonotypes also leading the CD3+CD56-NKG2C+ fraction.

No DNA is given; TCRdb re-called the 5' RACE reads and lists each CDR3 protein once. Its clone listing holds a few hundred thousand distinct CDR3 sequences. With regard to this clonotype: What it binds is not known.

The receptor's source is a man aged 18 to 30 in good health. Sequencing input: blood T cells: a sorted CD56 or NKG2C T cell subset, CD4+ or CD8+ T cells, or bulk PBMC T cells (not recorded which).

This CDR3 is CASSRTGVPVDQPQHF. The V gene is TRBV6-1, the J gene TRBJ1-5; the D call from TCRdb, TRBD1, cannot be confirmed without DNA. Germline values: CDR1 MNHNS, CDR2 SASEGT. The CDR3 contains 16 residues.